This note documents a single T cell receptor beta chain sequence. Recruitment covered over 20 US areas and drew participants whose ages spanned roughly 18 to 100 years. Which cohort a participant joined came from the clinical history participants gave. Donors of Cohort 3 who recovered were those that had two negative PCRs, clearance, or symptom resolution. The CDR3 runs to 14 residues. CDR1 KGHSH and CDR2 LQKENI come from the germline V gene. The ends were cut back, 4 bases at V and 1 base at J, with 10 bases in the middle. This specimen comes from a study of blood T cell repertoires in COVID-19. TCRdb keeps only in-frame clones here, not all; method: immunoSEQ multiplex PCR. The table has under 200,000 clones, under 85% seen once.

Sequencing was carried out using PBMCs or T cells enriched from blood (not recorded which). The clonotype comes from a man aged 50 or older who had recovered from COVID-19. The J gene is TRBJ1-1, the V gene TRBV18; D not certain. The CDR3, as DNA: TGTGCCAGCTCACATCCGAGCAAGAACACTGAAGCTTTCTTT. It codes for CASSHPSKNTEAFF.